This T cell receptor beta chain came from a study of brain T cells in children with intractable seizures. Comment on this clone: Its antigen remains unidentified.

Germline V gene data show CDR1 as SGDLS and CDR2 as YYNGEE. The length of the CDR3 is 14 residues. The V gene lost 4 bases and the J gene lost 3 bases, with 11 bases spanning the gap. Stated time point: blood from clinic visit 5 months post-surgery; TSC patient then seizure free. The sequenced cases were selected for having the highest brain T cell transcript signatures. Pre-surgery treatment included at least one anti-epileptic drug. The assay was immunoSEQ multiplex PCR, and TCRdb's table has in-frame clones only and misses some. In the table there are 300,000 to 400,000 clones, roughly 93% of which are singletons. The study's findings and limits: Patients' HCMV serostatus was unknown; virus specificity rests on CDR3 similarity alone. Clones missing pre-surgery may reflect undersampling of that blood sample.

The J gene is TRBJ2-1, the V gene TRBV9; the D gene could be TRBD1 or TRBD2 (5 bases each). The starting material was peripheral blood, obtained 4 to 5 months after surgery. The source is a boy in the first two years of life with tuberous sclerosis and intractable seizures. CDR3 DNA: TGTGCCAGCAGCTCCGGGACCGACTACAATGAGCAGTTCTTC. Its translation: CASSSGTDYNEQFF.